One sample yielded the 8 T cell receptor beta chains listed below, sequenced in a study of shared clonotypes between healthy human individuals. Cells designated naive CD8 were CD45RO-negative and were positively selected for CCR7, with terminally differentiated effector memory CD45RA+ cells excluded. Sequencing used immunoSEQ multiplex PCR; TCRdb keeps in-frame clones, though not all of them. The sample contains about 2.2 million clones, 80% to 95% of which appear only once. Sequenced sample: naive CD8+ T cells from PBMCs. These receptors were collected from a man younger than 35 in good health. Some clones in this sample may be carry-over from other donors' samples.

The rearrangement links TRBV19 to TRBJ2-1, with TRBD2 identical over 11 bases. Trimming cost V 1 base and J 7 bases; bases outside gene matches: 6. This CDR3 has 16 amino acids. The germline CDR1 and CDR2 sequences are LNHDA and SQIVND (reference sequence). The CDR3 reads CASSIAPGLAVNEQFF. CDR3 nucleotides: TGTGCCAGTAGTATAGCACCGGGACTAGCGGTAAATGAGCAGTTCTTC.

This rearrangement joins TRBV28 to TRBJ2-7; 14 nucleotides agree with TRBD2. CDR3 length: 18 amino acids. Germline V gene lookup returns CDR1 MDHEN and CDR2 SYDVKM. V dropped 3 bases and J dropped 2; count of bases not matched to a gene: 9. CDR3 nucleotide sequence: TGTGCCAGCAGTTTTGGAGGACTAGCGGGAGGCCATACCTACGAGCAGTACTTC. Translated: CASSFGGLAGGHTYEQYF.

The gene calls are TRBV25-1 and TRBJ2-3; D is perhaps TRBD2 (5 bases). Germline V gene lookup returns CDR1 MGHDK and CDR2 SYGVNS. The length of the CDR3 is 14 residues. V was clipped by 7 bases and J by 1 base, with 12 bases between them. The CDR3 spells CASNPPGGTDTQYF. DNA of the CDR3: TGTGCCAGCAACCCCCCCGGGGGCACAGATACGCAGTATTTT.

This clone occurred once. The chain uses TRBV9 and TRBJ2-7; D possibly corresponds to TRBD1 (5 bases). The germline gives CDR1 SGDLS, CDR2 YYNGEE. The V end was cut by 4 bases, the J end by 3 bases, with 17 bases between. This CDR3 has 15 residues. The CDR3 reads CASSSSPTAFYEQYF. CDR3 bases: TGTGCCAGCAGCTCCTCCCCGACAGCATTCTACGAGCAGTACTTC.

DNA for the CDR3: TGTGCCAGCAGTGAATATCTAGGGTTCTACGAGCAGTACTTC. Translating it yields CASSEYLGFYEQYF. The chain links TRBV2 to TRBJ2-7, with D unclear. V lost 2 bases and J 3 bases, leaving 11 bases between the germline ends. This CDR3 contains 14 residues. The germline CDR1 and CDR2 sequences are SNHLY and FYNNEI.

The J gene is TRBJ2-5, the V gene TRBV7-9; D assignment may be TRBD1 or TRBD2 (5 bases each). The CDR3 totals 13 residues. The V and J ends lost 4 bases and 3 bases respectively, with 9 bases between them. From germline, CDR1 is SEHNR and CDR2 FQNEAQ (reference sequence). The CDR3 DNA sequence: TGTGCCAGCAGCTGGGGACCAGAAGAGACCCAGTACTTC. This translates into CASSWGPEETQYF.

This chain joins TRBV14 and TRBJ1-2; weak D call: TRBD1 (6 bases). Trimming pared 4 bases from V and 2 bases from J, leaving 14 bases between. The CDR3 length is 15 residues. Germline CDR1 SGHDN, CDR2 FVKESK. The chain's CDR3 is CASSPRQALNYGYTF. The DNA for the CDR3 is TGTGCCAGCAGCCCCAGACAGGCCTTAAACTATGGCTACACCTTC.

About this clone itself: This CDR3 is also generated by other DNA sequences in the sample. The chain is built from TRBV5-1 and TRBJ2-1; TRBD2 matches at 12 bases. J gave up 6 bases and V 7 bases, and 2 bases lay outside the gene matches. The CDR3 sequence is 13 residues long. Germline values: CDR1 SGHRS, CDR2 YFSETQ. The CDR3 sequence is CASRLAGVNEQFF. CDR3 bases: TGCGCCAGCCGACTAGCGGGAGTCAATGAGCAGTTCTTC.